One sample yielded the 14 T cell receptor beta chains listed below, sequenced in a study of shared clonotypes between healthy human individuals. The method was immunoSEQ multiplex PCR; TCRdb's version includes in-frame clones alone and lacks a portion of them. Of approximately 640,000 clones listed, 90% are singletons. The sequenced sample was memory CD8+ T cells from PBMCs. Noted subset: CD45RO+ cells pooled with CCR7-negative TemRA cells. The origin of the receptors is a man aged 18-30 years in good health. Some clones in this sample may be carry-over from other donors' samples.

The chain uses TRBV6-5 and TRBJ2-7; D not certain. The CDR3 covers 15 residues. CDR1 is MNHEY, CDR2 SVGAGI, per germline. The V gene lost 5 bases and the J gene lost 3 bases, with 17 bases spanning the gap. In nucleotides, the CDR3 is TGTGCCAGCAGTGGATCGACGGATAGCTTCTACGAGCAGTACTTC. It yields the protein CASSGSTDSFYEQYF.

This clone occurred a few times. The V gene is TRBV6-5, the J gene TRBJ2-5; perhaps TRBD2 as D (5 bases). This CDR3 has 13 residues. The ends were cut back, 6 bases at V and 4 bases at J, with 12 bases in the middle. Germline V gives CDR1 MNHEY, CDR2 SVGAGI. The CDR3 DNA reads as TGTGCCAGCAGCGGAGGTGATGGAGAGACCCAGTACTTC. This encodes CASSGGDGETQYF.

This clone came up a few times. The CDR3 DNA reads as TGTGCCAGTAAAATAGACCTACCCCATCCTGGCTACACCTTC. Translated: CASKIDLPHPGYTF. V is TRBV19 and J is TRBJ1-2; D is uncertain. Germline V gene sequence: CDR1 LNHDA, CDR2 SQIVND (reference sequence). The CDR3 covers 14 residues. V dropped 7 bases and J dropped 7 bases, with 19 bases sitting between them. Complete variable domain (other parts from reference TRBV19 and TRBJ1-2): DGGITQSPKYLFRKEGQNVTLSCEQNLNHDAMYWYRQDPGQGLRLIYYSQIVNDFQKGDIAEGYSVSREKKESFPLTVTSAQKNPTAFYLCASKIDLPHPGYTFGSGTRLTVV.

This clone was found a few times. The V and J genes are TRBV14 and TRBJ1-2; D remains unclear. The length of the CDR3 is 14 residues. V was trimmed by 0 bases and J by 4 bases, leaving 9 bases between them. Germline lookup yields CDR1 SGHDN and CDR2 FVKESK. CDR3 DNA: TGTGCCAGCAGCCAAGATTTGAGCCCCTATGGCTACACCTTC. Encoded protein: CASSQDLSPYGYTF.

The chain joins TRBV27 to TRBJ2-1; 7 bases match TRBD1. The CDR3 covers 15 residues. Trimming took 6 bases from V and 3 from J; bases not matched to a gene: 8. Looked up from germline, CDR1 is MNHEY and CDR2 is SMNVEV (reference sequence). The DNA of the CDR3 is TGTGCCAGCAGACCGCTACAGGGGATCTACAATGAGCAGTTCTTC. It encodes CASRPLQGIYNEQFF.

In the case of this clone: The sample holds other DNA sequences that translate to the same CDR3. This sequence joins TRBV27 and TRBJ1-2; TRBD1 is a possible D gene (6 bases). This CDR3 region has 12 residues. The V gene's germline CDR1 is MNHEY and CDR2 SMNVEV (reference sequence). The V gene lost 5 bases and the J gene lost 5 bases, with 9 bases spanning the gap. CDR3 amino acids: CASSPRGYGYTF. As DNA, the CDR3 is TGTGCCAGCAGTCCGAGGGGGTATGGCTACACCTTC.

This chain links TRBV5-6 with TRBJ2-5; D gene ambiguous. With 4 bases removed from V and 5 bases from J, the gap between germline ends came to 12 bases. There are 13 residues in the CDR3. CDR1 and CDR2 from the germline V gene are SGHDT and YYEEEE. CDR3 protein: CASSELLGETQYF. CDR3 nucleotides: TGTGCCAGCAGCGAACTCCTCGGGGAGACCCAGTACTTC. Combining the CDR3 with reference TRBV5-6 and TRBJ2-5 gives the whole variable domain DAGVTQSPTHLIKTRGQQVTLRCSPKSGHDTVSWYQQALGQGPQFIFQYYEEEERQRGNFPDRFSGHQFPNYSSELNVNALLLGDSALYLCASSELLGETQYFGPGTRLLVL.

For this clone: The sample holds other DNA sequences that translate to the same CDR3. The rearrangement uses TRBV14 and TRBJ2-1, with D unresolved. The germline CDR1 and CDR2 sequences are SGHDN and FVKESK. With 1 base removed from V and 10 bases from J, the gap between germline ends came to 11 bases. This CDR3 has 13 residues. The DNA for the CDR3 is TGTGCCAGCAGCCAAGGTTTAAGGTCCGAGCAGTTCTTC. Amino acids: CASSQGLRSEQFF.

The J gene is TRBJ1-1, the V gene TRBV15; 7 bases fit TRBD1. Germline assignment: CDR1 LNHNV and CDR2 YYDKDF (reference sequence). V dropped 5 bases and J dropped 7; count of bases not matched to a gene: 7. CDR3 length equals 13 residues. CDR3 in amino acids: CATSSGGGGEAFF. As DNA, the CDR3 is TGTGCCACCAGCTCAGGGGGAGGAGGTGAAGCTTTCTTT.

The CDR3 spells CASSIIGGGRTDTQYF. CDR3 DNA sequence: TGTGCCAGTAGTATAATAGGAGGGGGCAGGACAGATACGCAGTATTTT. This chain uses TRBV19 with TRBJ2-3, with D maybe TRBD1 (7 bases). The V end lost 2 bases, the J end lost 3 bases, and 15 bases lay between the germline ends. The CDR3 totals 16 residues. Germline CDR1 reads LNHDA; CDR2 reads SQIVND (reference sequence).

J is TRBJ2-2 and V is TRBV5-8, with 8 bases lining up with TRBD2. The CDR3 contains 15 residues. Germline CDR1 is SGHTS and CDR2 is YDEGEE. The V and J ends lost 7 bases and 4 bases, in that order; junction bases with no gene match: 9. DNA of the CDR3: TGTGCCAGCGAGTTAGCGGGGACGGGCACCGGGGAGCTGTTTTTT. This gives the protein CASELAGTGTGELFF.

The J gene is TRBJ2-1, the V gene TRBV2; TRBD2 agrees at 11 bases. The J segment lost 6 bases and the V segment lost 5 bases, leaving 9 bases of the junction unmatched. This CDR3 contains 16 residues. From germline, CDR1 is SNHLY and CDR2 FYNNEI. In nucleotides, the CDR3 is TGTGCCAGCAGTACTACGACTAGCGGGGACCCCAATGAGCAGTTCTTC. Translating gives CASSTTTSGDPNEQFF.

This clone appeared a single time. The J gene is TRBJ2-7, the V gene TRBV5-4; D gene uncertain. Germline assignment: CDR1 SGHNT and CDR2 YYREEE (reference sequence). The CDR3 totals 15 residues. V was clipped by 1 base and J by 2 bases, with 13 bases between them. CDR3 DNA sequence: TGTGCCAGCAGCTTGCAACGGGCGGCGGCCTACGAGCAGTACTTC. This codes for CASSLQRAAAYEQYF.

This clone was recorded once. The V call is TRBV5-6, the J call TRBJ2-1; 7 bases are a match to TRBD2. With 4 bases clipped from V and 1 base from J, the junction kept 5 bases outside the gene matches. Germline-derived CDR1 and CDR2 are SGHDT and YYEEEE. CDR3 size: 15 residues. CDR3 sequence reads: CASSVAGASYNEQFF. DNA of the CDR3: TGTGCCAGCAGCGTGGCGGGAGCGTCCTACAATGAGCAGTTCTTC.